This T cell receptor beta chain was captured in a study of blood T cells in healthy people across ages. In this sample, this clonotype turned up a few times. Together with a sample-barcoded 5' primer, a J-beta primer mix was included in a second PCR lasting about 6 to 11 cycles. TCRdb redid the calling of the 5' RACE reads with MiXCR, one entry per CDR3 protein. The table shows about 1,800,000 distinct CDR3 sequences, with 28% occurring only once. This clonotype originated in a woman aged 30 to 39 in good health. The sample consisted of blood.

The CDR3 bases are TGTGCCAGCGGCGGCACCAACTCTGGGGCCAACGTCCTGACTTTC. This translates into CASGGTNSGANVLTF. The chain employs TRBV7-6 and TRBJ2-6; the D is unclear. Germline V CDR1 and CDR2: SGHVS, FNYEAQ. V shed 8 bases and J shed 0 bases, with 11 bases lying between them. CDR3 length: 15 residues. The full variable domain, its missing parts supplied by reference TRBV7-6 and TRBJ2-6, is GAGVSQSPRYKVTKRGQDVALRCDPISGHVSLYWYRQALGQGPEFLTYFNYEAQQDKSGLPNDRFSAERPEGSISTLTIQRTEQRDSAMYRCASGGTNSGANVLTFGAGSRLTVL.